A single T cell receptor beta chain is shown here with its context. Its matching antigen is unknown. These data originate in a study of long-term antiretroviral therapy in people with HIV. Study observations and caveats: Controls had broader CDR3 length ranges than HIV repertoires did.

Samples were assayed with immunoSEQ v3.0 at survey level. The data were produced by immunoSEQ multiplex PCR, yet TCRdb's version contains in-frame clones alone and is incomplete. The table has some 19,000 clones, roughly four fifths seen once. The germline V and J ends were trimmed by 9 bases and 0 bases, with 8 bases remaining between them. The germline V gene encodes CDR1 MDHEN and CDR2 SYDVKM. CDR3 length: 13 amino acids. The J gene is TRBJ1-4, the V gene TRBV28; D uncertain. This specimen consisted of unsorted PBMCs, obtained 2.2 years after starting antiretroviral therapy. This sequence originates from a man between 45 and 60 years old with HIV. The CDR3, as DNA: TGTGCCAGTCATAAAACAACTAATGAAAAACTGTTTTTT. Protein: CASHKTTNEKLFF.